This TCR beta chain was identified during a study of OX40 agonist ivuxolimab in advanced cancers. The study, taken as a whole, reports: At doses 0.1 to 3.0 mg/kg, CD4+ and CD8+ clones expanded.

Sequenced by immunoSEQ multiplex PCR; TCRdb stores in-frame clones only, minus some. The table records about 110,000 clones, roughly 90% of them present only once. Trimming cost V 0 bases and J 2 bases, with 4 bases left between them. The CDR3 has 13 amino acids. Germline CDR1 reads SEHNR; CDR2 reads FQNEAQ (reference sequence). Notes on this clone: Its antigen is currently unknown.

J is TRBJ1-1 and V is TRBV7-9; no firm D call. This receptor was taken from an adult with an advanced solid tumor such as melanoma, head and neck, liver or kidney cancer. The material was CD4+ or CD8+ T cells sorted from blood, obtained in a trial of the OX40 agonist ivuxolimab. CDR3 DNA sequence: TGTGCCAGCAGCTTAGCTAGAAACACTGAAGCTTTCTTT. Its translation: CASSLARNTEAFF. Filled out from reference TRBV7-9 and TRBJ1-1, the complete variable domain reads DTGVSQNPRHKITKRGQNVTFRCDPISEHNRLYWYRQTLGQGPEFLTYFQNEAQLEKSRLLSDRFSAERPKGSFSTLEIQRTEQGDSAMYLCASSLARNTEAFFGQGTRLTVV.